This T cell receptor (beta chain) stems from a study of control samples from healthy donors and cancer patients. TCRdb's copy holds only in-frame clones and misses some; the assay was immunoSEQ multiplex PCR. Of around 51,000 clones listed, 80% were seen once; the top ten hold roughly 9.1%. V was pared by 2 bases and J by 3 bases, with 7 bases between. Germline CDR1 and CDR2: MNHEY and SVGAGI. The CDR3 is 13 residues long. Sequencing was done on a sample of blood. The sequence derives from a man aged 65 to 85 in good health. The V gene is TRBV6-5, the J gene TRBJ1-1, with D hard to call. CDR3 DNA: TGTGCCAGCAGTTACCATAAAGACACTGAAGCTTTCTTT. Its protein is CASSYHKDTEAFF.